The T cell receptor (beta chain) under discussion was sequenced for a study of control samples from healthy donors and cancer patients (dated by TCRdb to about 2020). Libraries were made using the immunoSEQ multiplex PCR assay. TCRdb provides this immuneACCESS table in a form limited to in-frame rearrangements. Some clones are lacking; in checked studies, under half of them reflect an unresolved V gene, and why the rest are absent is not known. This sample gives about 120,000 clones in total; 85% to 90% of them show up just once. In total, the top ten clones hold 2% to 3% of the sample. The CDR3 contains 16 residues, cysteine and phenylalanine counted. Only the CDR3 DNA stays, 48 bases, in frame from base 1. The junction shows trimming of 0 bases on V and 6 bases on J, plus 15 bases between the germline ends. CDR1 and CDR2, looked up from the germline V gene, are SGHRS and YFSETQ. This clone was picked up a small number of times. The clone's antigen remains unknown. No much larger clonotype is one base removed from it; base qualities were not supplied.

This TCR was recovered from a woman aged 70-85 years in good health. The chain is made from TRBV5-1 and TRBJ2-2, and possibly TRBD1, on 8 matching bases. Sequencing was carried out using blood. The CDR3 region reads CASSLDGQGGPGELFF. The nucleotide sequence is TGCGCCAGCAGCTTGGACGGACAGGGAGGGCCCGGGGAGCTGTTTTTT. The CDR3 plus the reference TRBV5-1 and TRBJ2-2 genes for the other parts give the full variable domain: KAGVTQTPRYLIKTRGQQVTLSCSPISGHRSVSWYQQTPGQGLQFLFEYFSETQRNKGNFPGRFSGRQFSNSRSEMNVSTLELGDSALYLCASSLDGQGGPGELFFGEGSRLTVL.